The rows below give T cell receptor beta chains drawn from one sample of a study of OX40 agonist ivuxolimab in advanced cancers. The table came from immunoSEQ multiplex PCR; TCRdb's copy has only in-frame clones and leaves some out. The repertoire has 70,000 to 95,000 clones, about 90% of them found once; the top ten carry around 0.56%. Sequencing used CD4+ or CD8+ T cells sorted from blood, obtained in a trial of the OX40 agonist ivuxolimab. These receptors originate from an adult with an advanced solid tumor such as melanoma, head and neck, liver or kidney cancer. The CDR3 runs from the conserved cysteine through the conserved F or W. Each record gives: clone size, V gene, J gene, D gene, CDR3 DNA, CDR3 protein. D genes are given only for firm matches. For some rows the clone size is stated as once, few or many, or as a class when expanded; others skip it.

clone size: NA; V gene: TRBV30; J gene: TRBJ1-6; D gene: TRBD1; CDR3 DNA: TGTGCCTGGCAGGGGGTTCAGAATTCACCCCTCCACTTT; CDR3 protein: CAWQGVQNSPLHF
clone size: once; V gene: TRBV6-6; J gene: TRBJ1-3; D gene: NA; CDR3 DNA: TGTGCCAGCGGCGACAACACCATATATTTT; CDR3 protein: CASGDNTIYF
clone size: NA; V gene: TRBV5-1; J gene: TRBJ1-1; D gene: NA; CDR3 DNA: TGCGCCAGCAGGGCGGAAGTGAACACTGAAGCTTTCTTT; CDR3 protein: CASRAEVNTEAFF
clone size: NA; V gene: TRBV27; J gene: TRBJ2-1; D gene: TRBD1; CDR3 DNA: TGTGCCAGCAGTTTAAGTGGGACAGGGGGGATCATGTTCTTC; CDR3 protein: CASSLSGTGGIMFF
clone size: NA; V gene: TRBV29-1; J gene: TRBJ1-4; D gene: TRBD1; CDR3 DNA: TGCAGCGTTGCCGAGGGGACAGGGGGTGGTGAAAAACTGTTTTTT; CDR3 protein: CSVAEGTGGGEKLFF
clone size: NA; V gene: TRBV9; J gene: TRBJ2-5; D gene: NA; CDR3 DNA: TGTGCCAGCAGTCCACGAGGGGTCCTTGGCGAGACCCAGTACTTC; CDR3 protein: CASSPRGVLGETQYF
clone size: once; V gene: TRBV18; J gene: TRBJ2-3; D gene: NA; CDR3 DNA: TGTGCCAGCTCACCACCGGTGGCTAGAGGAGATACGCAGTATTTT; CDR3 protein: CASSPPVARGDTQYF
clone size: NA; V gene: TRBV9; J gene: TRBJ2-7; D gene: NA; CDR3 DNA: TGTGCCAGCAGCGAGGGCCAGTCGGGCGAGCAGTACTTC; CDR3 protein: CASSEGQSGEQYF
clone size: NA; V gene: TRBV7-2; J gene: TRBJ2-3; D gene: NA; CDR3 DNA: TGTGCCAGCAGCTTAGTAAGTTGGGATACGCAGTATTTT; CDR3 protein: CASSLVSWDTQYF
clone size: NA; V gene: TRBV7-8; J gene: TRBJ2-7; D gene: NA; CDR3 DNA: TGTGCCAGCAGCCGTACCGGAGGGGGAGGGGGCTACGAGCAGTACTTC; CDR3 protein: CASSRTGGGGGYEQYF
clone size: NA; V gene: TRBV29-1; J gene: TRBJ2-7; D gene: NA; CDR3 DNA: TGCAGCGTTTCCGACAGAGGGTACTACGAGCAGTACTTC; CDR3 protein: CSVSDRGYYEQYF
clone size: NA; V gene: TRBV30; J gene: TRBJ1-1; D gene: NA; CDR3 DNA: TGTGCCTGGAGCCATACCGGAGGGGTTGAAGCTTTCTTT; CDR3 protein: CAWSHTGGVEAFF
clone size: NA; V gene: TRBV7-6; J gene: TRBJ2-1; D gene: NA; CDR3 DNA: TGTGCCAGCAGCTTAGCGGATTCCTACAATGAGCAGTTCTTC; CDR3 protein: CASSLADSYNEQFF
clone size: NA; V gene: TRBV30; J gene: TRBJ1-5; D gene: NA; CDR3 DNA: TGTGCCTGGTCAGGAGGGGGGCACGCGCCCCAGCATTTT; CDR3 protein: CAWSGGGHAPQHF
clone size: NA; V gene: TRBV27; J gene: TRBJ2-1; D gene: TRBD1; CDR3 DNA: TGTGCCAGCAGTCACTACAGGGGGCTTAAGTCCAATGAGCAGTTCTTC; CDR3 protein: CASSHYRGLKSNEQFF
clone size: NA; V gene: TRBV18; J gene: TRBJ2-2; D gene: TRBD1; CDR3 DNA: TGTGCCAGCTCACCGCAGTTGGGGACAGGGGGCGCCGGCGGGGAGCTGTTTTTT; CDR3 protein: CASSPQLGTGGAGGELFF
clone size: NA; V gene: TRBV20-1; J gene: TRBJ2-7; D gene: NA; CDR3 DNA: TGCAGTGCCGCGACAGACTACGAGCAGTACTTC; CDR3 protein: CSAATDYEQYF
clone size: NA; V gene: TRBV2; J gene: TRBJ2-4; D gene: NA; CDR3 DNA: TGTGCCAGCAGTTTTGGCCAGGTTCTAGCCAAAAACATTCAGTACTTC; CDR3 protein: CASSFGQVLAKNIQYF
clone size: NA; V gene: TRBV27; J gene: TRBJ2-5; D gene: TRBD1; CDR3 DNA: TGTGCCAGCCGGAATAAAAGGACAGGGGGGACCCAGTACTTC; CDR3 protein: CASRNKRTGGTQYF
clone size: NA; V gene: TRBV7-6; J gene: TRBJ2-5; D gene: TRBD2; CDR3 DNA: TGTGCCAGCAGCTTACTCTTCCCGCGGGAGGCCAGCCTGGATGGAGAGACCCAGTACTTC; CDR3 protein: CASSLLFPREASLDGETQYF
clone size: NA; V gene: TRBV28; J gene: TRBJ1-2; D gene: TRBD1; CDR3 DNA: TGTGCCAGCAGTTTGGACAGGGCGAAAGGTGGCTACACCTTC; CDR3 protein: CASSLDRAKGGYTF
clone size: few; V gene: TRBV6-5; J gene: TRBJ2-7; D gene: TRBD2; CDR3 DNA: TGTGCCAGCAGCCCCGGCGGGGGGGTGGCAGAGCAGTACTTC; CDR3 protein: CASSPGGGVAEQYF
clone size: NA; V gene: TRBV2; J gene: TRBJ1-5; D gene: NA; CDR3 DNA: TGTGCCAGCAGCCGACTTAATAGCAATCAGCCCCAGCATTTT; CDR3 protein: CASSRLNSNQPQHF
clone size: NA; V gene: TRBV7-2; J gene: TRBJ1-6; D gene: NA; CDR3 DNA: TGTGCCAGCAGCTTAGTGTCGGGGATCGATTCACCCCTCCACTTT; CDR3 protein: CASSLVSGIDSPLHF
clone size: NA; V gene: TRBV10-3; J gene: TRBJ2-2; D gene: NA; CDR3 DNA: TGTGCCCTCCGACATCCGAACACCGGGGAGCTGTTTTTT; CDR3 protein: CALRHPNTGELFF
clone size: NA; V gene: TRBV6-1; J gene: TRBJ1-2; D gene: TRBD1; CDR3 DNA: TGTGCCAGCAGTGCACCCCAGGGGGGGCACGAAAAGGGCTACACCTTC; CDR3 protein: CASSAPQGGHEKGYTF
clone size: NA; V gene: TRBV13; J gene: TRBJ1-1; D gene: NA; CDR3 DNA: TGTGCCAGCAGCCCCCCCCCGATGAACAGAGAAGCTTTCTTT; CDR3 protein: CASSPPPMNREAFF
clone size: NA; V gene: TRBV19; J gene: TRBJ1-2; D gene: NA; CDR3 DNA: TGTGCCAGTAGTCCCCTCGGTGGAGTCGCCTATGGCTACACCTTC; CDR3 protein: CASSPLGGVAYGYTF
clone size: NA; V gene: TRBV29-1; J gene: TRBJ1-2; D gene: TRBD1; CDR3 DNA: TGCAGCGTTGGAAAGGGACAGGGGGCGGATGGCTACACCTTC; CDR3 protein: CSVGKGQGADGYTF
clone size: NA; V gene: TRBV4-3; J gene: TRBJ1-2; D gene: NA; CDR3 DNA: TGCGCCAGCAGCCAAGATTTCGCCAGGGTGGAGGGCTACACCTTC; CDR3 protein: CASSQDFARVEGYTF